Each of the 23 T cell receptor beta chains below was sequenced from the same sample in a study of T cells in localized non-small cell lung cancer. Clones were read by immunoSEQ multiplex PCR, and TCRdb kept only the in-frame ones, dropping some. The table shows just under 80,000 clones, with around 84% occurring only once. The sequenced sample was peripheral blood, obtained before any cancer treatment. All receptors derive from a female donor older than 55 with stage I lung adenocarcinoma.

This chain uses TRBV6-6 with TRBJ2-7; tentatively, D is TRBD2 (5 bases). Germline V gene sequence: CDR1 MNHNY, CDR2 SVGAGI (reference sequence). The CDR3 sequence is 14 residues long. Between the trimmed V and J ends, which lost 3 bases and 0 bases, there was a span of 9 bases. In DNA form, the CDR3 reads TGTGCCAGCAGTTATAGCGAGGACTCCTACGAGCAGTACTTC. This codes for CASSYSEDSYEQYF.

This sequence joins TRBV11-2 and TRBJ2-7; 9 bases agree with TRBD1. The germline CDR1 and CDR2 sequences are SGHAT and FQNNGV. CDR3 length equals 13 residues. The V segment lost 8 bases and the J segment 3 bases; nucleotides outside the gene matches: 5. The CDR3 here is CASLPGQGYEQYF. The DNA for the CDR3 is TGTGCCAGCTTGCCGGGACAGGGCTACGAGCAGTACTTC.

The chain links TRBV30 to TRBJ2-5; D is possibly TRBD1 (6 bases). The CDR3 totals 14 residues. Trimming left V 1 base short and J 7 bases short, with 16 bases between. The germline V gene has CDR1 GTSNPN and CDR2 SVGIG (reference sequence). The CDR3 loop reads CAWSAPGQSGTQYF. Written as DNA, the CDR3 is TGTGCCTGGAGTGCACCGGGACAATCGGGGACCCAGTACTTC.

The CDR3 sequence is CASSLGSETGELFF. CDR3 DNA: TGTGCCAGCAGCTTAGGGAGCGAAACCGGGGAGCTGTTTTTT. The V and J genes are TRBV7-9 and TRBJ2-2; D uncertain. The length of the CDR3 is 14 residues. Trimming pared 1 base from V and 5 bases from J, leaving 8 bases between. Germline values: CDR1 SEHNR, CDR2 FQNEAQ (reference sequence).

The chain couples TRBV7-2 to TRBJ2-1; D might be TRBD2 (5 bases). Germline V gene data show CDR1 as SGHTA and CDR2 as FQGNSA. This CDR3 comprises 11 residues. With 5 bases removed from V and 12 bases from J, the gap between germline ends came to 11 bases. The CDR3 nucleotides are TGTGCCAGCAGCACTAGACGGTCGCAGTTCTTC. This sequence encodes CASSTRRSQFF.

The chain has TRBV6-6 and TRBJ1-4; 7 nucleotides agree with TRBD1. Unmatched junction bases numbered 1, after V lost 7 bases and J lost 5 bases. The CDR3 is 12 amino acids. Germline V gene lookup returns CDR1 MNHNY and CDR2 SVGAGI (reference sequence). Here the CDR3 reads CASKQGNEKLFF. The CDR3 DNA reads as TGTGCCAGCAAACAGGGGAATGAAAAACTGTTTTTT.

The chain couples TRBV30 to TRBJ2-7; D gene ambiguous. With 3 bases removed from V and 4 bases from J, the gap between germline ends came to 10 bases. CDR3 length equals 12 residues. Germline CDR1 reads GTSNPN; CDR2 reads SVGIG (reference sequence). The CDR3, as DNA: TGTGCCTGGAGGCCCACAAGGTACGAGCAGTACTTC. Its protein product is CAWRPTRYEQYF.

This clone was seen once. The chain couples TRBV19 to TRBJ2-1; TRBD2 agrees at 7 bases. Per the germline V gene, CDR1 is LNHDA and CDR2 is SQIVND (reference sequence). The CDR3 is 15 residues long. V shed 8 bases and J 8 bases; nucleotides not matched to a gene: 15. The DNA of the CDR3 is TGTGCCAGTTCTATTGGGGGAGGGCCCTCGGATGAGCAGTTCTTC. Translation: CASSIGGGPSDEQFF.

The rearrangement uses TRBV15 and TRBJ2-3; TRBD2 aligns across 8 bases. V trimming: 3 bases; J trimming: 2 bases; junction bases outside the gene matches: 7. The CDR3 totals 16 residues. From germline, CDR1 is LNHNV and CDR2 YYDKDF (reference sequence). This chain's CDR3 is CATSRTYGGATDTQYF. As DNA, the CDR3 is TGTGCCACCAGCAGGACCTACGGGGGGGCCACAGATACGCAGTATTTT. Full variable domain (rest looked up from reference TRBV15 and TRBJ2-3): DAMVIQNPRYQVTQFGKPVTLSCSQTLNHNVMYWYQQKSSQAPKLLFHYYDKDFNNEADTPDNFQSRRPNTSFCFLDIRSPGLGDTAMYLCATSRTYGGATDTQYFGPGTRLTVL.

This chain connects TRBV28 to TRBJ2-1, with TRBD2 identical over 13 bases. The germline V gene has CDR1 MDHEN and CDR2 SYDVKM. The CDR3 has 17 residues. The V and J ends lost 6 bases and 6 bases, in that order; junction bases with no gene match: 11. In DNA, the CDR3 is TGTGCCAGCAGCATCGAGCAGGGACTAGCGGGAATCAATGAGCAGTTCTTC. This translates into CASSIEQGLAGINEQFF.

This sequence joins TRBV5-1 and TRBJ1-4; 8 bases fit TRBD1. The V gene end was trimmed by 0 bases and the J gene end by 7 bases; junction bases not matched to a gene: 14. This CDR3 has 18 residues. Germline V CDR1 and CDR2: SGHRS, YFSETQ. This CDR3 reads CASSLGAGGISGGEKLFF. In DNA form, the CDR3 reads TGCGCCAGCAGCTTGGGTGCAGGGGGCATATCGGGAGGTGAAAAACTGTTTTTT.

V usage is TRBV7-8 and J usage is TRBJ2-5; a weak D match, TRBD2 (6 bases). The CDR3 is 13 amino acids. V was cut by 4 bases and J by 5 bases, with 11 bases left in between. CDR1 and CDR2 (germline): SGHVS, FQNEAQ. This CDR3 is CASSWSGPETQYF. CDR3 coding DNA: TGTGCCAGCAGCTGGAGCGGGCCGGAGACCCAGTACTTC.

The chain joins TRBV6-1 to TRBJ2-2; 10 bases match TRBD1. V lost 10 bases, J lost 6 bases, and 8 bases stayed unmatched. The length of the CDR3 is 14 residues. CDR1 is MNHNS and CDR2 is SASEGT in the germline V gene. Here the CDR3 DNA reads TGTGCCATCAACAGACAGGGGGCGGCCGGGGAGCTGTTTTTT. This sequence encodes CAINRQGAAGELFF.

V usage is TRBV10-3 and J usage is TRBJ1-5; 9 positions agree with TRBD1. In germline, CDR1 is ENHRY, CDR2 SYGVKD. The V and J ends lost 4 bases and 6 bases, in that order; junction bases with no gene match: 4. The CDR3 sequence is 14 residues long. The CDR3: CAISGDRDRQPQHF. Written as DNA, the CDR3 is TGTGCCATCAGTGGGGACAGGGACCGTCAGCCCCAGCATTTT.

The chain is built from TRBV19 and TRBJ1-2, with no clear D. The V and J ends lost 5 bases and 4 bases respectively, with 23 bases between them. Germline CDR1 LNHDA, CDR2 SQIVND (reference sequence). There are 17 residues in the CDR3. The DNA of the CDR3 is TGTGCCAGTAGTCCCCCTCTTCCGGCAGGTAACGTCTATGGCTACACCTTC. Translation gives CASSPPLPAGNVYGYTF.

In this sample, this clone turned up a few times. V gene TRBV7-9 combines with J gene TRBJ1-4, with D perhaps matching TRBD1 (5 bases). The CDR3 spans 15 residues. Trimming took off 1 base at V and 8 bases at J, with 14 bases between the two ends. Germline CDR1 SEHNR, CDR2 FQNEAQ (reference sequence). DNA for the CDR3: TGTGCCAGCAGCTTAGGAGACCGGGACCTAGAAAAACTGTTTTTT. This gives the protein CASSLGDRDLEKLFF.

As for this clone: The junction departs from the called germline gene at one end, perhaps through a read error. The chain links TRBV30 to TRBJ2-1; D not resolved. The CDR3 has 15 residues. Germline values: CDR1 GTSNPN, CDR2 SVGIG (reference sequence). This CDR3 reads CAWSLTWSSYDEQFF. The CDR3 DNA is TGTGCCTGGAGTTTGACTTGGAGCTCCTACGATGAGCAGTTCTTC.

Here the CDR3 DNA reads TGTGCCACTAAATGCCGGGACAGGGATCAGCCCCAGCATTTT. Residues: CATKCRDRDQPQHF. The chain combines TRBV7-3 with TRBJ1-5; 9 nucleotides agree with TRBD1. The CDR3 totals 14 residues. CDR1 is SGHTA, CDR2 FQGTGA, per germline. With V trimmed by 10 bases and J by 5 bases, 9 bases remained unmatched.

The rearrangement uses TRBV4-3 and TRBJ2-3, with 8 bases fitting TRBD2. Trimming took 3 bases from V and 0 from J; bases not matched to a gene: 11. CDR3 length: 18 amino acids. Germline CDR1 LGHNA, CDR2 YSLEER. The CDR3 DNA sequence: TGCGCCAGCAGCCAGGCCCTGAGCGGGGGCCCTAGCACAGATACGCAGTATTTT. It translates to CASSQALSGGPSTDTQYF.

The chain combines TRBV4-2 with TRBJ2-5; no clear D gene. The germline V and J ends were trimmed by 4 bases and 0 bases, with 9 bases remaining between them. Germline assignment: CDR1 LGHNA and CDR2 YNFKEQ. The CDR3 is 14 amino acids. The chain's CDR3 is CASSRAIDQETQYF. The CDR3 DNA sequence: TGTGCCAGCAGCCGCGCAATCGACCAAGAGACCCAGTACTTC.

V gene TRBV10-3 combines with J gene TRBJ2-7, with D unresolved. Germline V CDR1 and CDR2: ENHRY, SYGVKD. Trimming took 2 bases from V and 5 from J, leaving 7 bases between them. The CDR3 consists of 12 residues. The CDR3 DNA reads TGTGCCATCAGTGAGATCCGGGACGAGCAGTACTTC. This gives the protein CAISEIRDEQYF.

The chain carries TRBV29-1 and TRBJ2-1; 9 bases align to TRBD2. This CDR3 region has 13 residues. The trim removed 4 bases at V and 10 bases at J, leaving 8 bases unmatched. CDR1 and CDR2 (germline): SQVTM, ANQGSEA. CDR3 nucleotides: TGCAGCGTTGGAAAGCGACTAGCGGCAGAGCAGTTCTTC. As protein: CSVGKRLAAEQFF.

The chain joins TRBV5-5 to TRBJ1-3; 8 bases align to TRBD1. V lost 2 bases to trimming and J lost 4 bases; unmatched junction nucleotides: 8. CDR3 length: 16 amino acids. Germline lookup yields CDR1 SGHKS and CDR2 YYEKEE (reference sequence). CDR3 sequence: CASSFYSGGVGNTIYF. The CDR3 bases are TGTGCCAGCAGCTTTTACTCAGGGGGCGTCGGAAACACCATATATTTT.